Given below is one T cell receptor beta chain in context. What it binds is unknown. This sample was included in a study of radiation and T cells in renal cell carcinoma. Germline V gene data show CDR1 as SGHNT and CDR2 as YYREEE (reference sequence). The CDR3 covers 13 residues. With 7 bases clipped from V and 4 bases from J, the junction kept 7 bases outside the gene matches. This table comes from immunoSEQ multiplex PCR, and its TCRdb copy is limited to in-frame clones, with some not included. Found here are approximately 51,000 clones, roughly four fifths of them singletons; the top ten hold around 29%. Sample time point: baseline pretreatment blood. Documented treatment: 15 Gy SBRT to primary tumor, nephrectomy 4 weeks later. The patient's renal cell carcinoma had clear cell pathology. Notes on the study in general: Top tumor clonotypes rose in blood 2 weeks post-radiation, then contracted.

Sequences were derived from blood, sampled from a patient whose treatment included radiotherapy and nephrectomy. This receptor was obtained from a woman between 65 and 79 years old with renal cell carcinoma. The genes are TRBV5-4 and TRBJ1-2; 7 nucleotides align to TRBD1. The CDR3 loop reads CASSSQGVYGYTF. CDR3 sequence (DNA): TGTGCCAGCTCCTCCCAGGGGGTCTATGGCTACACCTTC.